Listed below are T cell receptor beta chains from one sample, sequenced in a study of CD8 T cells in Susac syndrome. In TCRdb, the immunoSEQ multiplex PCR reads were re-called with MiXCR into one record per CDR3 protein. The sample records more than 55,000 distinct CDR3 sequences, approximately 95% being singletons. Sequencing input: CD8+ T cells from PBMCs. These receptors came from a human donor in good health. Each CDR3 is given with its conserved first and last residue. D genes are given only for firm matches. The listing skips clone size in some rows; elsewhere it reads once, few, many or a size class.

v_gene: TRBV29-1; j_gene: TRBJ2-2; abundance: NA; d_gene: NA; CDR3nt: TGCAGCGTTCTGGCTCTGAACACCGGGGAGCTGTTTTTT; CDR3aa: CSVLALNTGELFF
v_gene: TRBV7-8; j_gene: TRBJ2-2; abundance: NA; d_gene: NA; CDR3nt: TGTGCCAGCAGCCTTTACTCTGTCCTAAACACCGGGGAGCTGTTTTTT; CDR3aa: CASSLYSVLNTGELFF
v_gene: TRBV13; j_gene: TRBJ1-3; abundance: NA; d_gene: NA; CDR3nt: TGTGCCAGCAGCTTCGCTGGAAACACCATATATTTT; CDR3aa: CASSFAGNTIYF
v_gene: TRBV11-2; j_gene: TRBJ2-2; abundance: few; d_gene: NA; CDR3nt: TGTGCCAGCAGCTTGAACACCGGGGAGCTGTTTTTT; CDR3aa: CASSLNTGELFF
v_gene: TRBV28; j_gene: TRBJ1-2; abundance: NA; d_gene: NA; CDR3nt: TGTGCCAGCAGTCCATGGTTCTATGGCTACACCTTC; CDR3aa: CASSPWFYGYTF
v_gene: TRBV19; j_gene: TRBJ2-5; abundance: once; d_gene: NA; CDR3nt: TGTGCCAGTGGGCAGGGTGGAGAGACCCAGTACTTC; CDR3aa: CASGQGGETQYF
v_gene: TRBV7-8; j_gene: TRBJ2-2; abundance: NA; d_gene: TRBD2; CDR3nt: TGTGCCAGCAGCTTTCTCGGACTAGCGGGGGGCGCGAACACCGGGGAGCTGTTTTTT; CDR3aa: CASSFLGLAGGANTGELFF
v_gene: TRBV20-1; j_gene: TRBJ1-1; abundance: NA; d_gene: TRBD1; CDR3nt: TGCAGTGCCATCACAGGGGGCACTGAAGCTTTCTTT; CDR3aa: CSAITGGTEAFF
v_gene: TRBV13; j_gene: TRBJ2-1; abundance: NA; d_gene: TRBD2; CDR3nt: TGTGCCAGCAGCACCCGGACTAGCGGGCAGTTCTTC; CDR3aa: CASSTRTSGQFF
v_gene: TRBV20-1; j_gene: TRBJ2-7; abundance: NA; d_gene: TRBD1; CDR3nt: TGCAGTGCCAAAACCCAGGGGGCTGCCTACGAGCAGTACTTC; CDR3aa: CSAKTQGAAYEQYF
v_gene: TRBV7-9; j_gene: TRBJ2-7; abundance: NA; d_gene: NA; CDR3nt: TGTGCTGGAGCAGGGCAGGGGCCCTTCGAGCAGTACTTC; CDR3aa: CAGAGQGPFEQYF
v_gene: TRBV30; j_gene: TRBJ1-1; abundance: NA; d_gene: TRBD1; CDR3nt: TGTGCCTGGAGCGGACAGGGGGCCACTGAAGCTTTCTTT; CDR3aa: CAWSGQGATEAFF
v_gene: TRBV3-1; j_gene: TRBJ2-1; abundance: NA; d_gene: NA; CDR3nt: TGTGCCAGCAGCCCCCAGTGGGGGGCATACAATGAGCAGTTCTTC; CDR3aa: CASSPQWGAYNEQFF
v_gene: TRBV10-3; j_gene: TRBJ2-6; abundance: NA; d_gene: NA; CDR3nt: TGTGCCGCACAACAGGGCGCCGGGGCCAACGTCCTGACTTTC; CDR3aa: CAAQQGAGANVLTF
v_gene: TRBV5-1; j_gene: TRBJ2-2; abundance: NA; d_gene: NA; CDR3nt: TGCGCCAGCAGCGAAGCAAGGGGGACCGGGGAGCTGTTTTTT; CDR3aa: CASSEARGTGELFF
v_gene: TRBV20-1; j_gene: TRBJ2-3; abundance: NA; d_gene: NA; CDR3nt: TGCAGTGCTAGAGATCCGGGGGCGGCCACAGATACGCAGTATTTT; CDR3aa: CSARDPGAATDTQYF
v_gene: TRBV19; j_gene: TRBJ1-2; abundance: NA; d_gene: NA; CDR3nt: TGTGCCAGTAGCCACGGAACAGGGTACGATGGCTACACCTTC; CDR3aa: CASSHGTGYDGYTF
v_gene: TRBV6-6; j_gene: TRBJ2-1; abundance: NA; d_gene: NA; CDR3nt: TGTGCCAGCAGTACGGCCGGGTCCTACAATGAGCAGTTCTTC; CDR3aa: CASSTAGSYNEQFF
v_gene: TRBV9; j_gene: TRBJ2-3; abundance: NA; d_gene: TRBD2; CDR3nt: TGTGCCAGCAGCCCCACGGGGGGGTCCTTAGATACGCAGTATTTT; CDR3aa: CASSPTGGSLDTQYF
v_gene: TRBV29-1; j_gene: TRBJ2-5; abundance: NA; d_gene: NA; CDR3nt: TGCAGCGTTCTCTCCCGCGGAGGGAAAGAGACCCAGTACTTC; CDR3aa: CSVLSRGGKETQYF
v_gene: TRBV7-8; j_gene: TRBJ2-1; abundance: NA; d_gene: NA; CDR3nt: TGTGCCAGCAGCCGTAATAGCGGTCCCTACAATGAGCAGTTCTTC; CDR3aa: CASSRNSGPYNEQFF
v_gene: TRBV15; j_gene: TRBJ2-6; abundance: NA; d_gene: NA; CDR3nt: TGTGCCACCAGCAGAGCCCATCCGGGGGGCCAGATAAGAAAAAGGGCCAACGTCCTGACTTTC; CDR3aa: CATSRAHPGGQIRKRANVLTF
v_gene: TRBV4-1; j_gene: TRBJ1-2; abundance: NA; d_gene: TRBD1; CDR3nt: TGCGCCAGCAGCCAAGAGGCAGGGGGCGTAGGATACTATGGCTACACCTTC; CDR3aa: CASSQEAGGVGYYGYTF
v_gene: TRBV2; j_gene: TRBJ2-7; abundance: NA; d_gene: NA; CDR3nt: TGTGCCAGCAGTGAAACACCCGAGCAGTACTTC; CDR3aa: CASSETPEQYF
v_gene: TRBV19; j_gene: TRBJ1-2; abundance: once; d_gene: NA; CDR3nt: TGTGCCACCCCCCCCTCGGCGGTGGGGAGGGAAGAGGGCTACACCTTC; CDR3aa: CATPPSAVGREEGYTF
v_gene: TRBV29-1; j_gene: TRBJ1-3; abundance: NA; d_gene: NA; CDR3nt: TGCAGCGGCCAATCCTTCTCTGGAAACACCATATATTTT; CDR3aa: CSGQSFSGNTIYF
v_gene: TRBV20-1; j_gene: TRBJ2-7; abundance: NA; d_gene: NA; CDR3nt: TGCAGTGCGCGTGCCGGACTGACCAGCTCCTACGAGCAGTACTTC; CDR3aa: CSARAGLTSSYEQYF
v_gene: TRBV5-6; j_gene: TRBJ2-1; abundance: NA; d_gene: TRBD2; CDR3nt: TGTGCCAGCAGCTTGGTGGCTAGCGGGGGCGATGAGCAGTTCTTC; CDR3aa: CASSLVASGGDEQFF
v_gene: TRBV20-1; j_gene: TRBJ1-1; abundance: NA; d_gene: NA; CDR3nt: TGCAGTGCAACCGAGGGGTACACTGAAGCTTTCTTT; CDR3aa: CSATEGYTEAFF
v_gene: TRBV20-1; j_gene: TRBJ1-1; abundance: NA; d_gene: NA; CDR3nt: TGCAGTGCGGTTACAGTATGGACTGAAGCTTTCTTT; CDR3aa: CSAVTVWTEAFF
v_gene: TRBV7-8; j_gene: TRBJ1-2; abundance: NA; d_gene: NA; CDR3nt: TGTGCCAGCAGCTTAGGATACGGGCCTCTTGATGGCTACACCTTC; CDR3aa: CASSLGYGPLDGYTF
v_gene: TRBV7-2; j_gene: TRBJ2-7; abundance: NA; d_gene: TRBD2; CDR3nt: TGTGCCAGCAGCCTTTCCTGGACTAGCTACGAGCAGTACTTC; CDR3aa: CASSLSWTSYEQYF
v_gene: TRBV4-3; j_gene: TRBJ2-3; abundance: once; d_gene: TRBD2; CDR3nt: TGCGCCAGCAGCCAAGATGGGGGACTAGCGGGAGATACGCAGTATTTT; CDR3aa: CASSQDGGLAGDTQYF
v_gene: TRBV14; j_gene: TRBJ2-2; abundance: NA; d_gene: NA; CDR3nt: TGTGCCAGCAGCCACGACACCCCCGGGGAGCTGTTTTTT; CDR3aa: CASSHDTPGELFF
v_gene: TRBV28; j_gene: TRBJ2-6; abundance: NA; d_gene: NA; CDR3nt: TGTGCCAGCAGTAGAGATATCTCTGGGGCCAACGTCCTGACTTTC; CDR3aa: CASSRDISGANVLTF
v_gene: TRBV6-1; j_gene: TRBJ2-3; abundance: NA; d_gene: TRBD1; CDR3nt: TGTGCCAGCTGGGGACAGGGCTATAGCACAGATACGCAGTATTTT; CDR3aa: CASWGQGYSTDTQYF
v_gene: TRBV7-9; j_gene: TRBJ2-2; abundance: NA; d_gene: NA; CDR3nt: TGTGCCAGCAGCTCACAGGGTGATAGCACCGGGGAGCTGTTTTTT; CDR3aa: CASSSQGDSTGELFF
v_gene: TRBV3-1; j_gene: TRBJ1-1; abundance: NA; d_gene: NA; CDR3nt: TGTGCCAGCAGCCACTTTACCAGAGGGCCGGCGGATGAAGCTTTCTTT; CDR3aa: CASSHFTRGPADEAFF
v_gene: TRBV30; j_gene: TRBJ1-1; abundance: NA; d_gene: TRBD1; CDR3nt: TGTGCCTGGAGTCAGGGGGCGGGTACTGAAGCTTTCTTT; CDR3aa: CAWSQGAGTEAFF
v_gene: TRBV7-9; j_gene: TRBJ1-4; abundance: NA; d_gene: TRBD1; CDR3nt: TGTGCCAGCAGCTCCCGGACAGGAGCTGGTGAAAAACTGTTTTTT; CDR3aa: CASSSRTGAGEKLFF
v_gene: TRBV6-4; j_gene: TRBJ2-3; abundance: NA; d_gene: TRBD1; CDR3nt: TGTGCCAGCAGCTACAGGGGAACAGATACGCAGTATTTT; CDR3aa: CASSYRGTDTQYF